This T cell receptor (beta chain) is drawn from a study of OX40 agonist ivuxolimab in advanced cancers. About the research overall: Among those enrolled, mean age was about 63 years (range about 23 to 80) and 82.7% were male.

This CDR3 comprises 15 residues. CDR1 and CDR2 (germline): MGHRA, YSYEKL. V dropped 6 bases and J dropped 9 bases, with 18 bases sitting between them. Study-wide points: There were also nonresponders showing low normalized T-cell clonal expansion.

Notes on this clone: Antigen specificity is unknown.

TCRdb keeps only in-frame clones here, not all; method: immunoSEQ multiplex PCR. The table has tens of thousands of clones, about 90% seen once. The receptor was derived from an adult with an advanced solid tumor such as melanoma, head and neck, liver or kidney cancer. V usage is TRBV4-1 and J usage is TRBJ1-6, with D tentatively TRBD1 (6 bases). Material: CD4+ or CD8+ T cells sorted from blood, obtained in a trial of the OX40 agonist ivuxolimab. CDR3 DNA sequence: TGCGCCAGCAGTTCCTGGACAGAGGTGGTTTCACCCCTCCACTTT. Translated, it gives CASSSWTEVVSPLHF.